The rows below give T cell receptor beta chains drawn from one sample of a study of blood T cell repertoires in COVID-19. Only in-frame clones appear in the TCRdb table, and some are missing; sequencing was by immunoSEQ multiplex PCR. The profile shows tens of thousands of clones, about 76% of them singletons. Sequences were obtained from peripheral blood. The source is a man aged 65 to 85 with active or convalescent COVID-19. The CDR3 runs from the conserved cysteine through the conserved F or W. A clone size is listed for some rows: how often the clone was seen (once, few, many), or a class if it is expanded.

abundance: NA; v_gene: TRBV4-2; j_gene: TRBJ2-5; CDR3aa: CASSQEARAVAGETQYF
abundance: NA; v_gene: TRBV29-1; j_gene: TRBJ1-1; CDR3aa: CSVASGYNTEAFF
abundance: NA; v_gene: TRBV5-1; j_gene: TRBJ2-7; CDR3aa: CASRTGTAYEQYF
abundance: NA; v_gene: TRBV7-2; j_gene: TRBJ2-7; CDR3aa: CASSYPTGRKPEQYF
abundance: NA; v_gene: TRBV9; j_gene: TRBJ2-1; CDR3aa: CASSVGTGQYNEQFF
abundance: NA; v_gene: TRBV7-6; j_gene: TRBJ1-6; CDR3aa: CASPNEGWEPNSPLHF
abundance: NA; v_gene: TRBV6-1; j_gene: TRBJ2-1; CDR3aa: CASSETAGRGNEQFF
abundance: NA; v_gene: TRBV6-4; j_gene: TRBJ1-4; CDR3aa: CASSEGQGNEKLFF
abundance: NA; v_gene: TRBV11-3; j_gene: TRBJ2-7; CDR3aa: CASSLGQGAQYF
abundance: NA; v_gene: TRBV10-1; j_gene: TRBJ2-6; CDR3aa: CASSNGDRGLGGANVLTF
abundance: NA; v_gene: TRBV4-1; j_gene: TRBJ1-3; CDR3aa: CASSLSPGQGRGNTIYF
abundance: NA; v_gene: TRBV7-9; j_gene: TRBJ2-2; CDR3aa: CASSLLANTGELFF
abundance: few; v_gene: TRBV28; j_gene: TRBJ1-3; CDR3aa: CASSWSGMGNTIYF
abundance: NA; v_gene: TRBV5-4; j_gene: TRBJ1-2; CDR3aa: CASSLMGTANYGYTF
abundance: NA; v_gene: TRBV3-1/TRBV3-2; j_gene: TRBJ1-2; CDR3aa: CASSLNQGRANGYTF
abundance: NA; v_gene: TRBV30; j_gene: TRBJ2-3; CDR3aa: CAWSWDRRDTQYF
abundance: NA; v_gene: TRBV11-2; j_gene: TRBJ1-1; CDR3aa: CASSSGNLNTEAFF
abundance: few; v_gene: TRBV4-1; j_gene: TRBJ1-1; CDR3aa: CASSQDPPIDRANTEAFF
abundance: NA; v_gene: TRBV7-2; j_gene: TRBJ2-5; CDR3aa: CASSEPGQGQETQYF
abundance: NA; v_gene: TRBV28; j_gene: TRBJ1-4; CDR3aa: CASRGWDEKLFF
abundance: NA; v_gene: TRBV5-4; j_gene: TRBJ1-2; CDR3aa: CASSPPGQPYGYTF
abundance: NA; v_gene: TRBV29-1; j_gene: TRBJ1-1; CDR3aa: CSVWQGEAFF
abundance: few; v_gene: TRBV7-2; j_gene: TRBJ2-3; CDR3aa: CASSLQGMETDTQYF
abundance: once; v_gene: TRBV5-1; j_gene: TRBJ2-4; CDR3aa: CASSIPGTDIQYF
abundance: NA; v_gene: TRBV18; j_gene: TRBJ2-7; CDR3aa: CASSFDRVYEQYF
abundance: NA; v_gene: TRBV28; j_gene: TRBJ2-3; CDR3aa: CASKGGAPPDTQYF
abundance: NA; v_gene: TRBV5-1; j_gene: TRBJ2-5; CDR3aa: CASRSQGWSSETQYF
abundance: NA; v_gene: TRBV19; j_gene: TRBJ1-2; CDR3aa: CANLLADRYGYTF
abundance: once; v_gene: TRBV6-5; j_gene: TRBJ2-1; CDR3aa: CASSYQAGGPLNEQFF
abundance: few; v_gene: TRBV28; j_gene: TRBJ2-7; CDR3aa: CASSFIPPQGSYEQYF
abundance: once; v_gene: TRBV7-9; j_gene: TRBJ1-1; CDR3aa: CASRAVNTEAFF
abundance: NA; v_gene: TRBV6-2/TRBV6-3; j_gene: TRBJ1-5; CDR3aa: CASSTIGNNQPQHF
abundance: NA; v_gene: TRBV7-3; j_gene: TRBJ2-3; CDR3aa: CASSPLGAGGMDTQYF
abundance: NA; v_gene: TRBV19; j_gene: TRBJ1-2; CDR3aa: CASSIFETNNYGYTF
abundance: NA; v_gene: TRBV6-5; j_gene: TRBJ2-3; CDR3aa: CASNTDRVADTQYF
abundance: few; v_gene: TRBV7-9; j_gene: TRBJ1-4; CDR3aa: CASSLGVGGEEKLFF
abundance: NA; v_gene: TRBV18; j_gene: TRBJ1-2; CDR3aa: CASSQGDRRYGYTF